This TCR beta chain was captured by sequencing in a study of molecular identifiers for immune sequencing clone quantification. The CDR3 sequence is 16 residues long. V was clipped by 5 bases and J by 7 bases; unmatched bases: 12. The germline CDR1 and CDR2 sequences are SEHNR and FQNEAQ (reference sequence). Findings and caveats of the study: Whereas naive cells kept under 1% of molecules in clones above 20 RNA copies, such clones held over 97% in effectors. Spiked Jurkat TCR RNA originating from one cell could reportedly be identified amid 850,000 to 1,000,000 naive cells.

TCRdb used MiXCR to reprocess the PCR reads, holding one entry per CDR3 protein. The repertoire holds more than 550,000 distinct CDR3 sequences, with roughly 25% as singletons. This clonotype has more than one count but fewer than ten. The antigen remains unidentified. The source is a human donor in good health. Some libraries in this study had Jurkat cell RNA spiked in. This sequence joins TRBV7-9 and TRBJ1-4, with 8 bases that match TRBD1. The sequencing input was naive CD8+ T cells from blood, with Jurkat cell RNA spiked in. As for subset: FACS-sorted CD8+CD4-CCR7+CD45RA+ naive T cells. DNA of the CDR3: TGTGCCAGCAGCAATCCAGGACAGGGTCCCGGTGAAAAACTGTTTTTT. Amino acid sequence: CASSNPGQGPGEKLFF.